A few counts support the clone carrying this T cell receptor (beta chain). CDR1 is SNHLY, CDR2 FYNNEI, per germline. The V gene lost 1 base and the J gene lost 3 bases, with 6 bases spanning the gap. The CDR3 has 13 residues. The data belong to a study of blood T cell repertoires in COVID-19. Study details: From the United States, Italy and Spain came samples of acute and convalescent COVID-19. Nucleic acid was either cDNA or gDNA, and it came from T cells, B-cell-depleted T cells, or PBMCs.

Only in-frame clones appear in the TCRdb table, and some are missing; sequencing was by immunoSEQ multiplex PCR. The sample records more than 300,000 clones, roughly 86% being singletons. The genes are TRBV2 and TRBJ1-2; TRBD1 is a possible D gene (5 bases). The sample was peripheral blood. The clonotype was recovered from a woman in her twenties or thirties with COVID-19, enrolled during active disease. The CDR3 DNA follows: TGTGCCAGCAGTGAAGGGGGCGACTATGGCTACACCTTC. Translating gives CASSEGGDYGYTF.